Listed below are T cell receptor beta chains from one sample, sequenced in a study of T cells in Graves' hyperthyroidism and ophthalmopathy. One entry per CDR3 protein results from TCRdb running MiXCR on the multiplex PCR reads. The data show almost 500,000 distinct CDR3 sequences, less than 25% seen once. The sequencing sample was made of blood. The receptors were gathered from a woman between 65 and 79 years old with Graves' ophthalmopathy. CDR3s include the opening cysteine and the closing phenylalanine or tryptophan. The order of the fields is V gene, CDR3 protein.

>TRBV28
CASSSSGRRGEQYF
>TRBV18
CASSRNVRGWNEQFF
>TRBV30
CAWKSAGGPNQPQHF
>TRBV7-2
CASSRWGPSSGELFF
>TRBV27
CASSSLEGAETQYF
>TRBV10-3
CASEALANTGELFF
>TRBV6-1
CASRTTGSYGYTF
>TRBV19
CASSILPGQGSHEQYF
>TRBV10-3
CAIRDRDTEAFF
>TRBV6-1
CATTGTGIWGLRYEQYF
>TRBV6-2/TRBV6-3
CASSYGTIHNEQFF
>TRBV11-2
CASSYPRGGAFF
>TRBV7-3
CASSPQSHSYEQYF
>TRBV6-5
CASTRDRADEQYF
>TRBV6-4
CASKLSGSDTEAFF
>TRBV2
CASSGTQWETQYF
>TRBV27
CASSATGGRTFRNYGYTF
>TRBV3-1
CASSLGPREPYGYTF
>TRBV30
CAWSVWAGSGVDTEAFF
>TRBV9
CASSPGTENEKLFF
>TRBV28
CASLQGYGYTF
>TRBV20-1
CSARDMSGSGTYEQYF
>TRBV10-3
CAISGTPGAGELFF
>TRBV3-1
CASSQGISNQPQHF
>TRBV19
CASIGQGDTGELFF
>TRBV12-3/TRBV12-4
CASSQLAGAGELFF
>TRBV12-3/TRBV12-4
CASSLGSWNSNQPQHF
>TRBV28
CASRVGGTNTGELFF
>TRBV7-2
CASSFPLAGAKYEQYF
>TRBV12-5
CAGQKTGSYEQYF
>TRBV6-2/TRBV6-3
CASNQGAGNIQYF
>TRBV11-1
CASGAGLQNNEQLF
>TRBV2
CASSPKYGYTF
>TRBV9
CASSAGVETDTQYF
>TRBV5-6
CASSFSRGYSYEQYF
>TRBV11-3
CASSLGHGAAEGNTQYF
>TRBV20-1
CSSGLAGGEQFF
>TRBV7-2
CASSPGTAPGNTIYF
>TRBV5-1
CASSLGQGSGEQYF
>TRBV6-1
CASIKRRTGELFF
>TRBV12-5
CASGPYGTYEQYF
>TRBV7-7
CASSLGRFNEQFF
>TRBV27
CASSLSRTLQAEAFF
>TRBV6-2/TRBV6-3
CASKKQGADQPQHF